Listed here are 15 T cell receptor beta chains from one sample, sequenced in a study of T cell changes during pregnancy in multiple sclerosis. Produced via immunoSEQ multiplex PCR; TCRdb's table is partial and in-frame only. The repertoire holds tens of thousands of clones, with around 85% as singletons. Material: CD8+ T cells from peripheral blood mononuclear cells, obtained in the first trimester of pregnancy. The receptors were gathered from a female donor in good health, enrolled as a control in a pregnancy study.

V and J are TRBV7-9 and TRBJ1-5, with D possibly TRBD1 on 5 matching bases. The ends were cut back, 5 bases at V and 3 bases at J, with 14 bases in the middle. This CDR3 comprises 15 residues. The germline gives CDR1 SEHNR, CDR2 FQNEAQ (reference sequence). CDR3 amino acids: CASSPGGEDNQPQHF. In DNA, the CDR3 is TGTGCCAGCAGCCCGGGGGGGGAGGACAATCAGCCCCAGCATTTT.

The chain couples TRBV27 to TRBJ2-2; D perhaps matches TRBD2 (6 bases). Trimming took 3 bases from V and 0 from J, leaving 14 bases between them. The CDR3 has 17 residues. Germline assignment: CDR1 MNHEY and CDR2 SMNVEV (reference sequence). Written as DNA, the CDR3 is TGTGCCAGCAGTTTCCTGGGCCCGGGGGCGAACACCGGGGAGCTGTTTTTT. Its translation is CASSFLGPGANTGELFF.

This chain uses TRBV29-1 with TRBJ2-6; the match to TRBD1 covers 7 bases. Trimming cost V 5 bases and J 4 bases; bases outside gene matches: 5. The length of the CDR3 is 14 residues. Germline V CDR1 and CDR2: SQVTM, ANQGSEA. Here the CDR3 DNA reads TGCAGCGTTAGGGACAGTCGCGGGGCCAACGTCCTGACTTTC. Translating it yields CSVRDSRGANVLTF.

The rearrangement uses TRBV2 and TRBJ1-4; TRBD1 is a possible D gene (6 bases). Germline loops: CDR1 SNHLY, CDR2 FYNNEI. V lost 4 bases, J lost 8 bases, and 14 bases lay in between. The CDR3 runs 14 residues. This CDR3 reads CASSVQGMGEKLFF. CDR3 nucleotide sequence: TGTGCCAGCAGTGTCCAGGGGATGGGGGAAAAACTGTTTTTT. The full variable domain, its missing parts supplied by reference TRBV2 and TRBJ1-4, is EPEVTQTPSHQVTQMGQEVILRCVPISNHLYFYWYRQILGQKVEFLVSFYNNEISEKSEIFDDQFSVERPDGSNFTLKIRSTKLEDSAMYFCASSVQGMGEKLFFGSGTQLSVL.

The chain links TRBV15 to TRBJ2-6; TRBD2 is a possible D gene (6 bases). CDR3 length: 19 residues. V gave up 1 base and J gave up 1 base, with 17 bases separating them. Germline lookup yields CDR1 LNHNV and CDR2 YYDKDF (reference sequence). The CDR3 sequence is CATSRGGVLARSGANVLTF. CDR3 bases: TGTGCCACCAGCAGAGGGGGGGTCCTCGCTAGATCTGGGGCCAACGTCCTGACTTTC.

The CDR3: CASSSRPGQPHSNQPQHF. Written as DNA, the CDR3 is TGTGCCAGCAGCTCCCGCCCTGGACAGCCCCATAGCAATCAGCCCCAGCATTTT. The chain combines TRBV7-6 with TRBJ1-5; possibly TRBD1 for D (6 bases). Germline V gives CDR1 SGHVS, CDR2 FNYEAQ. This CDR3 is 18 amino acids long. V gave up 4 bases and J gave up 0 bases, with 19 bases separating them.

The J gene is TRBJ2-7, the V gene TRBV28, with D perhaps TRBD1 (6 bases). The CDR3 has 13 residues. Deletions cut 4 bases from V and 7 bases from J, with 14 bases between. Germline lookup yields CDR1 MDHEN and CDR2 SYDVKM. CDR3 sequence reads: CASSSSGVGEQYF. The CDR3 nucleotides are TGTGCCAGCAGTTCGTCAGGGGTAGGGGAGCAGTACTTC. Full variable domain (outside the CDR3, taken from reference TRBV28 and TRBJ2-7): DVKVTQSSRYLVKRTGEKVFLECVQDMDHENMFWYRQDPGLGLRLIYFSYDVKMKEKGDIPEGYSVSREKKERFSLILESASTNQTSMYLCASSSSGVGEQYFGPGTRLTVT.

This clone is categorized as medium-sized. The chain joins TRBV7-6 to TRBJ1-4; D is unclear. Germline V gives CDR1 SGHVS, CDR2 FNYEAQ. V shed 5 bases and J shed 1 base, with 8 bases lying between them. This CDR3 region has 14 residues. CDR3 sequence reads: CASSPGETNEKLFF. CDR3 bases: TGTGCCAGCAGCCCCGGTGAAACTAATGAAAAACTGTTTTTT.

The V call is TRBV5-6, the J call TRBJ2-7; no firm D call. The CDR3 sequence is 13 residues long. Trimming left V 1 base short and J 1 base short, with 6 bases between. Germline lookup yields CDR1 SGHDT and CDR2 YYEEEE. CDR3 coding DNA: TGTGCCAGCAGCTTGACACCTTCCTACGAGCAGTACTTC. Amino acid sequence: CASSLTPSYEQYF.

This clone was counted between two and nine times. The genes are TRBV6-5 and TRBJ2-3; D might be TRBD2 (7 bases). V lost 6 bases, J lost 4 bases, and 17 bases lay in between. Germline V gene data show CDR1 as MNHEY and CDR2 as SVGAGI. The CDR3 is 15 amino acids. The CDR3 sequence: CASSPGGQRADTQYF. CDR3 sequence (DNA): TGTGCCAGCAGCCCCGGGGGGCAAAGGGCAGATACGCAGTATTTT.

This CDR3 is CSVGRAGLYNEQFF. The DNA for the CDR3 is TGCAGCGTTGGGCGGGCGGGACTCTACAATGAGCAGTTCTTC. The chain combines TRBV29-1 with TRBJ2-1, with D tentatively TRBD2 (6 bases). V shed 4 bases and J shed 3 bases, with 13 bases lying between them. CDR1 SQVTM and CDR2 ANQGSEA come from the germline V gene. The CDR3 totals 14 residues.

The chain joins TRBV2 to TRBJ2-3, with D perhaps TRBD1 (6 bases). Deletions cut 2 bases from V and 0 bases from J, with 12 bases between. The CDR3 length is 16 residues. In germline, CDR1 is SNHLY, CDR2 FYNNEI. The chain's CDR3 is CASSETRQASTDTQYF. For the CDR3, the DNA is TGTGCCAGCAGTGAAACCCGACAGGCTAGCACAGATACGCAGTATTTT.

This rearrangement joins TRBV28 to TRBJ2-7; D is unclear. This CDR3 comprises 12 residues. V was shortened by 6 bases and J by 0 bases, with 6 bases between the two germline ends. The germline V gene has CDR1 MDHEN and CDR2 SYDVKM. CDR3 sequence: CASRTTSYEQYF. CDR3 bases: TGTGCCAGCAGAACTACCTCCTACGAGCAGTACTTC.

This rearrangement joins TRBV9 to TRBJ2-1; TRBD1 matches at 10 bases. J gave up 9 bases and V 4 bases, and 10 bases lay outside the gene matches. Looked up from germline, CDR1 is SGDLS and CDR2 is YYNGEE. This CDR3 has 15 residues. Written as DNA, the CDR3 is TGTGCCAGCAGCCTCCAGGGACAGGGGACGATTGAGCAGTTCTTC. Its protein is CASSLQGQGTIEQFF.

The chain links TRBV7-8 to TRBJ2-5; TRBD1 is a possible D gene (6 bases). Germline V gene lookup returns CDR1 SGHVS and CDR2 FQNEAQ. V gave up 1 base and J gave up 5 bases, with 11 bases separating them. The CDR3 sequence is 14 residues long. This CDR3 is CASSLVGQSETQYF. In DNA form, the CDR3 reads TGTGCCAGCAGCTTAGTAGGACAGTCTGAGACCCAGTACTTC. The full variable domain, completed using reference TRBV7-8 and TRBJ2-5, is GAGVSQSPRYKVAKRGQDVALRCDPISGHVSLFWYQQALGQGPEFLTYFQNEAQLDKSGLPSDRFFAERPEGSVSTLKIQRTQQEDSAVYLCASSLVGQSETQYFGPGTRLLVL.